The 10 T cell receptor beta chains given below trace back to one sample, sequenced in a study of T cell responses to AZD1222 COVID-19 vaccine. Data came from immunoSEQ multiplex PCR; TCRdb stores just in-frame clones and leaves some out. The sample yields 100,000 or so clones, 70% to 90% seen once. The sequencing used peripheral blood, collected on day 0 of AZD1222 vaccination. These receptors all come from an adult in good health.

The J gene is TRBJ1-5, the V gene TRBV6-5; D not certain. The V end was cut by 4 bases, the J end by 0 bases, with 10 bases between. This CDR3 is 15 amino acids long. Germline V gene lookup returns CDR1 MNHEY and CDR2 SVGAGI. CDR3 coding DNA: TGTGCCAGCAGTTCGGCGACTTATAGCAATCAGCCCCAGCATTTT. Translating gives CASSSATYSNQPQHF.

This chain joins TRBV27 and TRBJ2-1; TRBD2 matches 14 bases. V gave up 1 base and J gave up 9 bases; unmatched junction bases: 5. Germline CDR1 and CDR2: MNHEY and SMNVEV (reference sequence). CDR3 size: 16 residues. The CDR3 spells CASSLWGLAGAGEQFF. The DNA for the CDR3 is TGTGCCAGCAGTTTATGGGGACTAGCGGGAGCTGGTGAGCAGTTCTTC.

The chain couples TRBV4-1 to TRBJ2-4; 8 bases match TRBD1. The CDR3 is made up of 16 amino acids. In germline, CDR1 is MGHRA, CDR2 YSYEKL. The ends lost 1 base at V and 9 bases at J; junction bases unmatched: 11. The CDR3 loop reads CASSQASGTGDFIQYF. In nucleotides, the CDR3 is TGCGCCAGCAGCCAAGCTTCCGGGACAGGAGATTTCATTCAGTACTTC.

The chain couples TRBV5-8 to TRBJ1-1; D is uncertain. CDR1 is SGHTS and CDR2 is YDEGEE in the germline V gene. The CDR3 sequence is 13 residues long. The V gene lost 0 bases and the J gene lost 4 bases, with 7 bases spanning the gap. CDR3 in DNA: TGTGCCAGCAGCTTGGGGGGTCTCACTGAAGCTTTCTTT. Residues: CASSLGGLTEAFF.

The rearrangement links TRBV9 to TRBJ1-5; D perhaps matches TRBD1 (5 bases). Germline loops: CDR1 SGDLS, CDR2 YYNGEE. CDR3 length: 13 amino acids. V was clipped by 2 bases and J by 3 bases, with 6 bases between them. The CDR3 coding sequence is TGTGCCAGCAGCGTTGGGACCAATCAGCCCCAGCATTTT. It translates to CASSVGTNQPQHF.

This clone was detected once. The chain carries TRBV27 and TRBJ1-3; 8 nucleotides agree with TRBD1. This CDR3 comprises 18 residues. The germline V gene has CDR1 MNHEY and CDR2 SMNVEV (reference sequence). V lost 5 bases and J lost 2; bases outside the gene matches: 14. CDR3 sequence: CASSKQSTGGYAGNTIYF. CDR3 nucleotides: TGTGCCAGCAGTAAACAATCAACAGGGGGTTATGCTGGAAACACCATATATTTT.

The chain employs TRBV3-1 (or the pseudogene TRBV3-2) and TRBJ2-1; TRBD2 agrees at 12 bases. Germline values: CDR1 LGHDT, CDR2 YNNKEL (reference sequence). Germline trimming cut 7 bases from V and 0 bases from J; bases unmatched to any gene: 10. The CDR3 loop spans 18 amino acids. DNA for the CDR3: TGTGCCAGCACCACGGGACTAGCGGGTCAGAGCTCCTACAATGAGCAGTTCTTC. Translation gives CASTTGLAGQSSYNEQFF.

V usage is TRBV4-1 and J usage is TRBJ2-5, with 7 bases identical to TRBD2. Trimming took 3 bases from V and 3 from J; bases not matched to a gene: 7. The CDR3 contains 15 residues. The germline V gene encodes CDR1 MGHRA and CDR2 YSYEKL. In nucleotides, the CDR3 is TGCGCCAGCAGCCACCCGCTGGCGGGAGAAGAGACCCAGTACTTC. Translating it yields CASSHPLAGEETQYF.

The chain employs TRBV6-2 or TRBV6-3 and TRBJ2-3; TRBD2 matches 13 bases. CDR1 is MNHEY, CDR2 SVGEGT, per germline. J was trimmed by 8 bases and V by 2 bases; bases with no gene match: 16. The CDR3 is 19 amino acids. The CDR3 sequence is CASSYPGLAGDNFGGTQYF. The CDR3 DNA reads TGTGCCAGCAGTTACCCAGGACTAGCGGGGGACAATTTCGGTGGTACGCAGTATTTT.

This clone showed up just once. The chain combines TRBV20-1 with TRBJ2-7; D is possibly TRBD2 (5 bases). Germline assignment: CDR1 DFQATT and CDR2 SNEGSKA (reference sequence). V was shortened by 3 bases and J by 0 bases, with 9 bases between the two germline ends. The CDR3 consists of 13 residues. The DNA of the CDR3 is TGCAGTGCTAGTGGAGCGGACTCCTACGAGCAGTACTTC. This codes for CSASGADSYEQYF.